The 19 T cell receptor beta chains in this list originate from one sample, sequenced in a study of shared clonotypes between healthy human individuals. TCRdb keeps only in-frame clones here, not all; method: immunoSEQ multiplex PCR. The data show 2 million to 2.5 million clones, about nine tenths seen once. Sequenced: naive CD4+ T cells from PBMCs. Subset given: CD45RA+ positively selected. These receptors were obtained from a man younger than 30 in good health. Some clones in this sample may be carry-over from other donors' samples.

V and J are TRBV5-1 and TRBJ2-1; the D gene is possibly TRBD2 (6 bases). The CDR3 contains 18 residues. V gave up 0 bases and J gave up 0 bases, with 16 bases separating them. Germline V lookup: CDR1 SGHRS, CDR2 YFSETQ. CDR3 region: CASSLAVAGIRSYNEQFF. The CDR3 DNA reads TGCGCCAGCAGCTTGGCAGTGGCGGGGATTCGCTCCTACAATGAGCAGTTCTTC. Full variable domain (rest looked up from reference TRBV5-1 and TRBJ2-1): KAGVTQTPRYLIKTRGQQVTLSCSPISGHRSVSWYQQTPGQGLQFLFEYFSETQRNKGNFPGRFSGRQFSNSRSEMNVSTLELGDSALYLCASSLAVAGIRSYNEQFFGPGTRLTVL.

The chain combines TRBV19 with TRBJ2-1, with D perhaps matching TRBD2 (6 bases). Deletions cut 10 bases from V and 13 bases from J, with 35 bases between. Germline V lookup: CDR1 LNHDA, CDR2 SQIVND (reference sequence). This CDR3 comprises 17 residues. This CDR3 is CATRDGGGLASGTAQFF. CDR3 bases: TGTGCCACCCGGGACGGGGGTGGTCTGGCGTCCGGCACAGCTCAGTTCTTC. Drawing the rest from reference TRBV19 and TRBJ2-1, the complete variable domain is DGGITQSPKYLFRKEGQNVTLSCEQNLNHDAMYWYRQDPGQGLRLIYYSQIVNDFQKGDIAEGYSVSREKKESFPLTVTSAQKNPTAFYLCATRDGGGLASGTAQFFGPGTRLTVL.

This rearrangement joins TRBV21-1 to TRBJ1-5; TRBD1 was called by the table and not checked on the DNA. TRBV21-1 has pseudogene status. The CDR3 runs to 15 residues. The CDR3 sequence is CASSKIETANQPQHF. The CDR3 bases are TGTGCCAGCAGCAAAATTGAGACAGCTAATCAGCCCCAGCATTTT.

V gene TRBV6-5 combines with J gene TRBJ1-1; D gene uncertain. V was clipped by 6 bases and J by 1 base, with 12 bases between them. Germline V gene data show CDR1 as MNHEY and CDR2 as SVGAGI. The CDR3 extends over 14 amino acids. CDR3 coding DNA: TGTGCCAGCAGCTCACCCCTCAGGAACACTGAAGCTTTCTTT. Protein sequence: CASSSPLRNTEAFF.

V is TRBV7-9 and J is TRBJ2-3; no clear D gene. The length of the CDR3 is 15 residues. CDR1 and CDR2 (germline): SEHNR, FQNEAQ (reference sequence). Between the trimmed V and J ends, which lost 0 bases and 7 bases, there was a span of 14 bases. The chain's CDR3 is CASSLALGPTNTQYF. DNA for the CDR3: TGTGCCAGCAGCTTAGCCCTCGGACCGACGAATACGCAGTATTTT.

The chain employs TRBV18 and TRBJ2-2; 8 bases fit TRBD2. Germline CDR1 KGHSH, CDR2 LQKENI. This CDR3 region has 17 residues. V was pared by 3 bases and J by 2 bases, with 8 bases of the junction left unmatched. The CDR3 DNA follows: TGTGCCAGCTCACCTCCGGCGGGAGGTTCTAACACCGGGGAGCTGTTTTTT. Its translation is CASSPPAGGSNTGELFF.

The chain combines TRBV5-4 with TRBJ2-3, with TRBD2 matching over 12 bases. V lost 0 bases to trimming and J lost 4 bases; unmatched junction nucleotides: 9. The germline gives CDR1 SGHNT, CDR2 YYREEE (reference sequence). The CDR3 consists of 18 residues. In nucleotides, the CDR3 is TGTGCCAGCAGCTTGGTCCGGGGGCTAGCGGGAGGGCCAGATACGCAGTATTTT. This gives the protein CASSLVRGLAGGPDTQYF.

The chain recombines TRBV7-9 with TRBJ2-5; 9 bases are shared with TRBD1. With the DNA end fitting TRBJ2-7 better, the J assignment may be wrong. The CDR3 has 16 amino acids. Germline V gives CDR1 SEHNR, CDR2 FQNEAQ (reference sequence). The DNA for the CDR3 is TGTGCCAGCAGCTCACCCGGGACAGGGAGCTCCTACGAGCAGTACTTC. Translation gives CASSSPGTGSSYEQYF.

The sample holds one count of this clone. This chain joins TRBV5-1 and TRBJ2-5; possibly TRBD2 for D (7 bases). CDR3 size: 17 residues. Between the trimmed V and J ends, which lost 1 base and 4 bases, there was a span of 20 bases. CDR1 and CDR2 from the germline V gene are SGHRS and YFSETQ. The CDR3 nucleotides read TGCGCCAGCAGCTTGTGGGGTCTAGCAGGGGAGGGAGAGACCCAGTACTTC. Translating it yields CASSLWGLAGEGETQYF.

This clone showed up just once. For the CDR3, the DNA is TGTGCCAGCAGTTTAGCAGGGGGCGGCTATGGCTACACCTTC. Protein: CASSLAGGGYGYTF. The V gene is TRBV28, the J gene TRBJ1-2; TRBD1 aligns across 8 bases. This CDR3 has 14 amino acids. Germline CDR1 reads MDHEN; CDR2 reads SYDVKM. V was clipped by 2 bases and J by 4 bases; unmatched bases: 3.

The chain is built from TRBV7-9 and TRBJ2-3; 8 bases line up with TRBD2. The J segment lost 4 bases and the V segment lost 8 bases, leaving 5 bases of the junction unmatched. This CDR3 contains 13 residues. The germline CDR1 and CDR2 sequences are SEHNR and FQNEAQ (reference sequence). As DNA, the CDR3 is TGTGCCAGCGCGCGGGGGGAGTCAGATACGCAGTATTTT. It yields the protein CASARGESDTQYF.

Points on this clone: The sample has other DNA sequences that encode this CDR3 too. The chain uses TRBV19 and TRBJ1-2; 10 nucleotides line up with TRBD1. The ends lost 3 bases at V and 8 bases at J; junction bases unmatched: 6. Germline CDR1 is LNHDA and CDR2 is SQIVND (reference sequence). The CDR3 is 14 amino acids. The CDR3, as DNA: TGTGCCAGTAGTATCCACGGGACAGGGGTCGGCTACACCTTC. Translating gives CASSIHGTGVGYTF. Variable domain in full (rest from reference TRBV19 and TRBJ1-2): DGGITQSPKYLFRKEGQNVTLSCEQNLNHDAMYWYRQDPGQGLRLIYYSQIVNDFQKGDIAEGYSVSREKKESFPLTVTSAQKNPTAFYLCASSIHGTGVGYTFGSGTRLTVV.

CDR3 loop: CASSLNQQQYEQYF. In DNA, the CDR3 is TGTGCCAGCAGCTTAAATCAACAGCAATACGAGCAGTACTTC. The genes are TRBV7-2 and TRBJ2-7; D is unclear. This CDR3 spans 14 amino acids. Trimming cost V 2 bases and J 4 bases, with 12 bases left between them. Looked up from germline, CDR1 is SGHTA and CDR2 is FQGNSA.

The chain combines TRBV5-4 with TRBJ1-2, with a possible D match to TRBD1 (6 bases). Trimming cost V 8 bases and J 5 bases, with 19 bases left between them. Per germline, CDR1 SGHNT and CDR2 YYREEE (reference sequence). The CDR3 runs 14 residues. As DNA, the CDR3 is TGTGCCAGTTCGGGGGCATTCGGACCATATGGCTACACCTTC. Translated, it gives CASSGAFGPYGYTF.

In its sample, this clone was seen once. Other DNA sequences in the sample encode the same CDR3. The DNA of the CDR3 is TGCGCCAGCAGCCCGGGGCGCGGGGGCAATCAGCCCCAGCATTTT. This codes for CASSPGRGGNQPQHF. The genes are TRBV5-1 and TRBJ1-5; a possible D gene is TRBD1 (5 bases). This CDR3 is built from 15 residues. V lost 4 bases and J lost 2, with 13 bases in between. Germline V gene data show CDR1 as SGHRS and CDR2 as YFSETQ.

The chain employs TRBV5-1 and TRBJ2-3; 7 bases fit TRBD1. V shed 3 bases, J shed 0 bases, and the junction held 7 bases outside the gene matches. The CDR3 is made up of 16 amino acids. CDR1 and CDR2 from the germline V gene are SGHRS and YFSETQ. This chain's CDR3 is CASSSGTVTSTDTQYF. The CDR3 region has the DNA TGCGCCAGCAGCTCCGGGACAGTAACTAGCACAGATACGCAGTATTTT.

The chain links TRBV2 to TRBJ1-2, with 8 bases lining up with TRBD1. This CDR3 spans 16 amino acids. Germline CDR1 SNHLY, CDR2 FYNNEI. With 9 bases clipped from V and 7 bases from J, the junction kept 19 bases outside the gene matches. The CDR3 spells CASSGTGPYISGGYTF. The CDR3 nucleotides read TGTGCCAGTTCCGGGACAGGACCCTACATTTCGGGTGGCTACACCTTC. Combining the CDR3 with reference TRBV2 and TRBJ1-2 gives the whole variable domain EPEVTQTPSHQVTQMGQEVILRCVPISNHLYFYWYRQILGQKVEFLVSFYNNEISEKSEIFDDQFSVERPDGSNFTLKIRSTKLEDSAMYFCASSGTGPYISGGYTFGSGTRLTVV.

The chain combines TRBV4-1 with TRBJ2-7; possible D gene TRBD2, 5 bases. V gave up 2 bases and J gave up 1 base, with 12 bases separating them. The CDR3 sequence is 15 residues long. In germline, CDR1 is MGHRA, CDR2 YSYEKL. CDR3 in amino acids: CASSQFTSRSYEQYF. The CDR3, as DNA: TGCGCCAGCAGCCAATTCACTAGTCGATCCTACGAGCAGTACTTC.

The rearrangement joins TRBV5-1 to TRBJ2-3; no clear D gene. CDR3 length: 17 amino acids. Germline V gene data show CDR1 as SGHRS and CDR2 as YFSETQ. The V and J ends lost 0 bases and 4 bases respectively, with 18 bases between them. CDR3 residues: CASSLAPLAVSSDTQYF. In nucleotides, the CDR3 is TGCGCCAGCAGCTTGGCCCCCCTGGCGGTATCGTCAGATACGCAGTATTTT.